The rows below give T cell receptor beta chains drawn from one sample of a study of technical replicates of blood from several donors. TCRdb keeps only in-frame clones here, not all; method: immunoSEQ multiplex PCR. Altogether 75,000 to 90,000 clones are present, around 96% being singletons, with the ten largest covering less than 0.35%. What was sequenced was T cells isolated from PBMCs. The origin of the receptors is a human donor in good health. CDR3s include the opening cysteine and the closing phenylalanine or tryptophan. A D gene is named only where the DNA matches it firmly. Part of the rows lack a size; the others show once, few, many or a class for expanded clones.

.,TRBV15,TRBJ2-7,TRBD2,CATSSPIAGGPNEQYF,TGTGCCACCAGCAGTCCGATAGCGGGAGGGCCTAACGAGCAGTACTTC
few,TRBV2,TRBJ1-5,.,CASRHYTTSVDQPQHF,TGTGCCAGCCGTCATTATACCACCTCGGTCGATCAGCCCCAGCATTTT
.,TRBV10-3,TRBJ2-2,TRBD2,CAIRESSGSITGELFF,TGTGCCATCAGGGAAAGTAGCGGGAGTATCACCGGGGAGCTGTTTTTT
.,TRBV9,TRBJ2-3,.,CASSVRGGIVDTQYF,TGTGCCAGCAGCGTAAGGGGCGGGATCGTAGATACGCAGTATTTT
.,TRBV5-6,TRBJ1-4,TRBD1,CASSLVGTAPTNEKLLF,TGTGCCAGCAGCTTGGTAGGGACAGCCCCAACTAATGAAAAACTGCTTTTT
.,TRBV9,TRBJ1-1,.,CASSVAPAIEAFF,TGTGCCAGCAGCGTAGCGCCAGCGATTGAAGCTTTCTTT
.,TRBV30,TRBJ1-4,TRBD1,CAWGTAFFNEKLFF,TGTGCCTGGGGGACAGCCTTCTTTAATGAAAAACTGTTTTTT
once,TRBV29-1,TRBJ2-3,.,CSVKRREQAHTDTQYF,TGCAGCGTTAAACGCAGGGAACAGGCACACACAGATACGCAGTATTTT
.,TRBV9,TRBJ1-2,.,CASSVEGGTGYGYTF,TGTGCCAGCAGCGTAGAGGGGGGGACGGGCTATGGCTACACCTTC
.,TRBV6-6,TRBJ1-2,.,CAGTGTGGNYGYTF,TGTGCCGGCACGGGGACGGGAGGGAACTATGGCTACACCTTC
.,TRBV5-8,TRBJ2-4,TRBD2,CASSLSTGLAGAAKNIQYF,TGTGCCAGCAGCTTATCGACGGGACTAGCGGGAGCAGCCAAAAACATTCAGTACTTC
.,TRBV5-1,TRBJ1-2,TRBD1,CASSLERPGGRGYTF,TGCGCCAGCAGCTTGGAGCGGCCAGGGGGTCGTGGCTACACCTTC
once,TRBV30,TRBJ1-2,TRBD1,CAWSVPTWTGSNYGYTF,TGTGCCTGGAGTGTACCCACCTGGACAGGGTCGAACTATGGCTACACCTTC
.,TRBV5-6,TRBJ1-1,.,CASSLGWEGNTEAFF,TGTGCCAGCAGCCTGGGCTGGGAGGGGAACACTGAAGCTTTCTTT
.,TRBV19,TRBJ2-5,.,CASSGTRAVETQYF,TGTGCCAGTAGTGGCACGCGGGCCGTCGAGACCCAGTACTTC
.,TRBV28,TRBJ2-7,TRBD2,CASRGEGRGHEQYF,TGTGCCAGCAGGGGGGAGGGAAGAGGCCACGAGCAGTACTTC
.,TRBV27,TRBJ1-5,.,CASSKQGARDQPQHF,TGTGCCAGCAGTAAACAGGGAGCGCGGGATCAGCCCCAGCATTTT
.,TRBV6-5,TRBJ2-7,.,CASSYSTFLEQYF,TGTGCCAGCAGTTACTCGACTTTTCTCGAGCAGTACTTC
.,TRBV29-1,TRBJ2-5,TRBD1,CSVDPGGETQYF,TGCAGCGTTGACCCAGGGGGAGAGACCCAGTACTTC
once,TRBV5-8,TRBJ2-3,TRBD2,CASSERLARTDTQYF,TGTGCCAGCAGCGAAAGACTAGCGCGCACAGATACGCAGTATTTT
.,TRBV9,TRBJ1-1,.,CASSVGGSEAFF,TGTGCCAGCAGCGTAGGGGGCAGTGAAGCTTTCTTT
.,TRBV7-6,TRBJ2-7,TRBD1,CASSTGTAYEQYF,TGTGCCAGCAGCACCGGGACAGCCTACGAGCAGTACTTC
.,TRBV7-2,TRBJ2-7,TRBD2,CASSPTGTSAYEQYF,TGTGCCAGCAGCCCCACCGGGACTAGCGCCTACGAGCAGTACTTC
.,TRBV5-5,TRBJ1-5,.,CASSLGHSNQPQHF,TGTGCCAGCAGCTTGGGGCATAGCAATCAGCCCCAGCATTTT
.,TRBV5-8,TRBJ2-2,.,CASSQGTAGNTGELFF,TGTGCCAGCAGCCAAGGAACTGCAGGGAACACCGGGGAGCTGTTTTTT
.,TRBV7-2,TRBJ2-7,TRBD2,CASSLGSGGPDEQYF,TGTGCCAGCAGCTTAGGATCGGGAGGGCCGGACGAGCAGTACTTC
once,TRBV18,TRBJ2-3,TRBD2,CASSGLAGDTQYF,TGTGCCAGCTCGGGACTAGCGGGAGATACGCAGTATTTT
.,TRBV30,TRBJ2-7,.,CAWRRVSEQYF,TGTGCCTGGAGGCGGGTTAGCGAGCAGTACTTC
.,TRBV9,TRBJ2-3,TRBD2,CASSAPRYPKTSGSTDTQYF,TGTGCCAGCAGCGCCCCCCGCTATCCGAAGACTAGCGGGTCCACAGATACGCAGTATTTT
.,TRBV27,TRBJ1-1,.,CASSFKPLYTEAFF,TGTGCCAGCAGTTTTAAGCCTTTATACACTGAAGCTTTCTTT